The 22 T cell receptor beta chains reported below all come from one sample, sequenced in a study of OX40 agonist ivuxolimab in advanced cancers. Using immunoSEQ multiplex PCR, the repertoire was profiled, and TCRdb retains in-frame clones only, with some absent. The sample includes tens of thousands of clones, 91% of them seen just once. The sample consisted of CD4+ or CD8+ T cells sorted from blood, taken in a trial of the OX40 agonist ivuxolimab. Source of these receptors: an adult with an advanced solid tumor such as melanoma, head and neck, liver or kidney cancer.

In DNA, the CDR3 is TGTGCCAGCAACTTCGGGGGGCAGGGGAGGGATCCCCAGCATTTT. Translated: CASNFGGQGRDPQHF. V and J are TRBV6-1 and TRBJ1-5, with D perhaps TRBD1 (6 bases). Germline lookup yields CDR1 MNHNS and CDR2 SASEGT. The V gene lost 7 bases and the J gene lost 10 bases, with 23 bases spanning the gap. The CDR3 spans 15 residues.

The J gene is TRBJ2-5, the V gene TRBV10-3; D is possibly TRBD2 (6 bases). Germline V gene data show CDR1 as ENHRY and CDR2 as SYGVKD. This CDR3 has 13 amino acids. V was trimmed by 6 bases and J by 3 bases, leaving 11 bases between them. CDR3 nucleotide sequence: TGTGCCATCAGAAATGGAGGGGAAGAGACCCAGTACTTC. As protein: CAIRNGGEETQYF.

The chain couples TRBV5-8 to TRBJ2-3, with a tentative D call TRBD2 (5 bases). This CDR3 contains 15 residues. CDR1 is SGHTS and CDR2 is YDEGEE in the germline V gene. V was shortened by 5 bases and J by 0 bases, with 13 bases between the two germline ends. DNA of the CDR3: TGTGCCAGCAGTTCAAGCGGTTCTAGCACAGATACGCAGTATTTT. Translation gives CASSSSGSSTDTQYF.

V usage is TRBV2 and J usage is TRBJ1-3; 10 positions agree with TRBD1. Germline V gene data show CDR1 as SNHLY and CDR2 as FYNNEI. CDR3 length equals 14 residues. The ends lost 6 bases at V and 1 base at J; junction bases unmatched: 0. CDR3 region: CASRGQGSGNTIYF. DNA for the CDR3: TGTGCCAGCAGGGGACAGGGGTCTGGAAACACCATATATTTT. The variable domain in full, completed from reference TRBV2 and TRBJ1-3, reads EPEVTQTPSHQVTQMGQEVILRCVPISNHLYFYWYRQILGQKVEFLVSFYNNEISEKSEIFDDQFSVERPDGSNFTLKIRSTKLEDSAMYFCASRGQGSGNTIYFGEGSWLTVV.

V gene TRBV19 combines with J gene TRBJ2-7; 9 bases fit TRBD1. The CDR3 is 15 residues long. CDR1 and CDR2 from the germline V gene are LNHDA and SQIVND (reference sequence). Germline trimming cut 8 bases from V and 5 bases from J; bases unmatched to any gene: 13. CDR3 sequence reads: CASSSRTGGQNEQYF. The CDR3 DNA is TGTGCCAGTTCCAGCAGAACAGGGGGCCAAAACGAGCAGTACTTC.

The chain has TRBV23-1 and TRBJ2-1, with D unclear. TRBV23-1 falls under the ORF class, with uncertain function. CDR3 size: 15 residues. Trimming took off 4 bases at V and 6 bases at J, with 16 bases between the two ends. The CDR3 sequence is CASSPTQGPRNEQFF. The CDR3, as DNA: TGCGCCAGCAGTCCAACGCAAGGACCACGCAATGAGCAGTTCTTC.

The genes are TRBV2 and TRBJ1-1; D might be TRBD1 (5 bases). The germline V and J ends were trimmed by 7 bases and 0 bases, with 12 bases remaining between them. Germline loops: CDR1 SNHLY, CDR2 FYNNEI. The CDR3 is made up of 14 amino acids. The CDR3 is CASNKGTVNTEAFF. Here the CDR3 DNA reads TGTGCCAGCAATAAAGGGACGGTGAACACTGAAGCTTTCTTT.

This chain joins TRBV19 and TRBJ2-7; either TRBD1 or TRBD2 may supply D (6 bases each). V shed 4 bases and J shed 4 bases, with 8 bases lying between them. This CDR3 region has 12 residues. The V gene's germline CDR1 is LNHDA and CDR2 SQIVND (reference sequence). CDR3 DNA sequence: TGTGCCAGTAGTAAGGGGGGATACGAGCAGTACTTC. Protein sequence: CASSKGGYEQYF. Full variable domain (rest looked up from reference TRBV19 and TRBJ2-7): DGGITQSPKYLFRKEGQNVTLSCEQNLNHDAMYWYRQDPGQGLRLIYYSQIVNDFQKGDIAEGYSVSREKKESFPLTVTSAQKNPTAFYLCASSKGGYEQYFGPGTRLTVT.

This sequence joins TRBV7-8 and TRBJ2-5; 8 bases fit TRBD2. The CDR3 covers 15 residues. The germline CDR1 and CDR2 sequences are SGHVS and FQNEAQ. Unmatched junction bases numbered 3, after V lost 2 bases and J lost 1 base. The CDR3 coding sequence is TGTGCCAGCAGCTTACCGAGCGGGGGCCAAGAGACCCAGTACTTC. It yields the protein CASSLPSGGQETQYF.

The gene calls are TRBV28 and TRBJ1-5, with TRBD1 as a possible D gene (5 bases). Germline V gene lookup returns CDR1 MDHEN and CDR2 SYDVKM. Trimming shortened V by 7 bases and J by 6 bases, and 19 bases separated the two germline ends. The CDR3 loop spans 15 amino acids. Written as DNA, the CDR3 is TGTGCCAGCATACAACTGGGACGCGAGGGTCAGCCCCAGCATTTT. Protein product: CASIQLGREGQPQHF.

The chain combines TRBV25-1 with TRBJ2-2, with 8 positions matching TRBD2. The CDR3 has 15 amino acids. Trimming at V came to 5 bases and at J to 7 bases, leaving 9 bases not matched to a gene. In germline, CDR1 is MGHDK, CDR2 SYGVNS. For the CDR3, the DNA is TGTGCCAGCAGTCCGGGACTAGACTCGGGCGGGGAGCTGTTTTTT. This translates into CASSPGLDSGGELFF.

The V call is TRBV5-1, the J call TRBJ2-2; the match to TRBD1 covers 9 bases. The CDR3 runs to 15 residues. CDR1 is SGHRS, CDR2 YFSETQ, per germline. The V gene end was trimmed by 4 bases and the J gene end by 4 bases; junction bases not matched to a gene: 5. CDR3 bases: TGCGCCAGCAGCGAGGGACAGGGTAGCACCGGGGAGCTGTTTTTT. This translates into CASSEGQGSTGELFF.

The genes are TRBV14 and TRBJ1-3; no clear D gene. This CDR3 region has 15 residues. Trimming took 4 bases from V and 0 from J, leaving 10 bases between them. Germline loops: CDR1 SGHDN, CDR2 FVKESK. CDR3 in DNA: TGTGCCAGCAGCCGATGGACCGGCTCTGGAAACACCATATATTTT. Its protein is CASSRWTGSGNTIYF.

This chain links TRBV5-1 with TRBJ2-2; D gene uncertain. The CDR3 is 15 amino acids. Trimming removed 1 base at V and 0 bases at J, with 7 bases between. Germline CDR1 is SGHRS and CDR2 is YFSETQ. The CDR3 region has the DNA TGCGCCAGCAGCTTGTCCTCTCCGAACACCGGGGAGCTGTTTTTT. Translation: CASSLSSPNTGELFF.

The chain carries TRBV6-1 and TRBJ1-2; 8 bases are shared with TRBD1. Germline assignment: CDR1 MNHNS and CDR2 SASEGT. The length of the CDR3 is 13 residues. V gave up 6 bases and J gave up 4 bases; unmatched junction bases: 4. For the CDR3, the DNA is TGTGCCAGCAGGACACAGGGGGGCTATGGCTACACCTTC. Its protein is CASRTQGGYGYTF.

This chain connects TRBV28 to TRBJ1-1; D gene uncertain. The CDR3 is 14 residues long. Trimming left V 1 base short and J 1 base short, with 7 bases between. Per germline, CDR1 MDHEN and CDR2 SYDVKM. The CDR3 DNA reads as TGTGCCAGCAGTTTATTCGGGCCGAACACTGAAGCTTTCTTT. Translating it yields CASSLFGPNTEAFF. Combining the CDR3 with reference TRBV28 and TRBJ1-1 gives the whole variable domain DVKVTQSSRYLVKRTGEKVFLECVQDMDHENMFWYRQDPGLGLRLIYFSYDVKMKEKGDIPEGYSVSREKKERFSLILESASTNQTSMYLCASSLFGPNTEAFFGQGTRLTVV.

J is TRBJ2-2 and V is TRBV30; D gene ambiguous. This CDR3 has 12 residues. V lost 0 bases and J 7 bases, leaving 6 bases between the germline ends. The germline V gene encodes CDR1 GTSNPN and CDR2 SVGIG (reference sequence). The CDR3 DNA reads TGTGCCTGGAGTGTACAAGTCGGGGAGCTGTTTTTT. Its translation is CAWSVQVGELFF.

The rearrangement uses TRBV5-1 and TRBJ1-3; the D gene is possibly TRBD1 (6 bases). In germline, CDR1 is SGHRS, CDR2 YFSETQ. Trimming removed 4 bases at V and 0 bases at J, with 14 bases between. The CDR3 runs to 16 residues. The CDR3 nucleotides read TGCGCCAGCAGCCCCCAGGGGTTTGACTCTGGAAACACCATATATTTT. Translation: CASSPQGFDSGNTIYF.

V usage is TRBV19 and J usage is TRBJ2-1; D is unresolved. The CDR3 runs 12 residues. V gave up 7 bases and J gave up 6 bases, with 10 bases separating them. The germline V gene has CDR1 LNHDA and CDR2 SQIVND (reference sequence). The CDR3 DNA is TGTGCCAGTAAGGATAGCTTCAATGAGCAGTTCTTC. Its translation: CASKDSFNEQFF.

The chain is built from TRBV2 and TRBJ1-3, with D unclear. Germline V lookup: CDR1 SNHLY, CDR2 FYNNEI. CDR3 length: 12 residues. The germline V and J ends were trimmed by 1 base and 6 bases, with 4 bases remaining between them. Here the CDR3 reads CASSEELNTIYF. The CDR3 DNA reads as TGTGCCAGCAGTGAAGAATTAAACACCATATATTTT.

The chain recombines TRBV19 with TRBJ1-3; D unclear. V shed 3 bases and J shed 9 bases, with 21 bases lying between them. This CDR3 is built from 16 residues. CDR1 and CDR2 from the germline V gene are LNHDA and SQIVND (reference sequence). The CDR3 is CASSMTPGYAEVTIYF. The CDR3 region has the DNA TGTGCCAGTAGTATGACGCCGGGGTACGCTGAAGTCACCATATATTTT.

V is TRBV5-8 and J is TRBJ2-1; D not certain. The CDR3 runs 15 residues. Germline CDR1 SGHTS, CDR2 YDEGEE. The germline V and J ends were trimmed by 0 bases and 0 bases, with 7 bases remaining between them. The CDR3 reads CASSLDESSYNEQFF. The DNA of the CDR3 is TGTGCCAGCAGCTTGGACGAAAGCTCCTACAATGAGCAGTTCTTC.